The sample holds a few counts of the clone carrying this T cell receptor (beta chain). Amplified TCR beta CDR3 regions came from RNA transcripts. With the HTBI primer set, the TCR CDR3 went through a first round of RT-PCR. TCRdb reprocessed the multiplex PCR reads via MiXCR and lists one record per CDR3 protein. The table has around 350,000 distinct CDR3 sequences, 13% seen once. The ends lost 3 bases at V and 0 bases at J; junction bases unmatched: 10. The CDR3 contains 18 residues. CDR1 and CDR2 (germline): MNHEY, SMNVEV (reference sequence). This entry is derived from a study of T cells in Graves' hyperthyroidism and ophthalmopathy. Across the whole study: At the time of initial diagnosis and before any treatment, peripheral blood was collected.

Graves' hyperthyroidism was deemed stable given no ophthalmopathy progression within 18 months. Patients having uncontrolled infection, another autoimmune disease, pregnancy or lactation were not included. A roughly 9.7 ml volume of fresh peripheral blood provided the PBMCs. This clonotype was sampled from a woman aged 18-35 years with Graves' hyperthyroidism. The sample was blood. The chain employs TRBV27 and TRBJ1-4; 7 bases line up with TRBD1. CDR3 amino acids: CASSFSWTGLTTNEKLFF. The DNA of the CDR3 is TGTGCCAGCAGTTTTTCTTGGACAGGACTTACAACTAATGAAAAACTGTTTTTT.